These 3 T cell receptor beta chains were sequenced from one sample in a study. Treg sorting used a CD4+CD25+CD127-/low gate. MiXCR was run by TCRdb on the 5' RACE reads, yielding one entry per CDR3 protein. The sample shows 55,000 or so distinct CDR3 sequences, more than 20% of them seen only once. Sequencing was carried out using tumor-infiltrating Tregs sorted from the breast tumor. These receptors were obtained from a female donor with breast cancer.

This clonotype has just one count. A read error is possible here, since a much larger clone lies one base away. The chain has TRBV12-3 or TRBV12-4 and TRBJ2-2; tentatively, D is TRBD1 (6 bases). There are 13 residues in the CDR3. The CDR3 here is CASGGANTGELLF. CDR3 in DNA: TGTGCCAGCGGGGGCGCGAACACCGGGGAGCTGCTTTTT.

This clonotype occurred a few times. V usage is TRBV7-2 and J usage is TRBJ2-3; D unclear. V lost 5 bases to trimming and J lost 3 bases, with 15 bases between them. This CDR3 is 15 amino acids long. Germline values: CDR1 SGHTA, CDR2 FQGNSA. CDR3 protein: CASSTSPVVTDTQYF. The CDR3 DNA is TGTGCCAGCAGCACCAGCCCCGTCGTGACAGATACGCAGTATTTT.

The table lists this clonotype with many counts. The rearrangement uses TRBV12-3 or TRBV12-4 and TRBJ1-2, with D perhaps matching TRBD1 (5 bases). The CDR3 is made up of 16 amino acids. The V end lost 5 bases, the J end lost 6 bases, and 22 bases lay between the germline ends. The CDR3 here is CASSRASGIVGNGYTF. The CDR3 nucleotides are TGTGCCAGCAGTCGGGCCTCAGGGATCGTGGGCAATGGCTACACCTTC.